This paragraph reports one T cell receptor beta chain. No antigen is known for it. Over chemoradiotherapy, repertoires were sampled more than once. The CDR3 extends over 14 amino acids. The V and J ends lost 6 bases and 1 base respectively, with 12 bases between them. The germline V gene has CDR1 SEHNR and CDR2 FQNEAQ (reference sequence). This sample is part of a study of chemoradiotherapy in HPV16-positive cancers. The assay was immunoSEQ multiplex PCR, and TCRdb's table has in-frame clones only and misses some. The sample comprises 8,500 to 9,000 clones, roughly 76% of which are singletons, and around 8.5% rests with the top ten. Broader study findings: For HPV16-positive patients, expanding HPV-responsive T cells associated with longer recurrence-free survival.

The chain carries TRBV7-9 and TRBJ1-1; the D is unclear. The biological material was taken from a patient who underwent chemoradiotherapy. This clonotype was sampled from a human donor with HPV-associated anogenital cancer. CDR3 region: CASRSYGRNTEAFF. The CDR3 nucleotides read TGTGCCAGCAGATCGTATGGGAGGAACACTGAAGCTTTCTTT.